This T cell receptor beta chain stems from a study of Ad26.COV2.S vaccination and SARS-CoV-2 variants. Comment on this clone: The target antigen is unknown.

General study points: Recipients given vaccine exceeded placebo recipients in spike-specific TCR breadth. Those who received vaccine or placebo ended up with similar non-spike TCR breadth.

The table came from immunoSEQ multiplex PCR; TCRdb's copy has only in-frame clones and leaves some out. This sample carries 85,000 to 95,000 clones, 82% of them seen once, and the ten largest clones take roughly 15%. The CDR3 contains 13 residues. CDR1 and CDR2 from the germline V gene are SNHLY and FYNNEI. Trimming removed 8 bases from V and 2 bases from J; junction bases left unmatched: 5. Sequencing was performed on peripheral blood, taken after recovery from COVID-19. The chain has TRBV2 and TRBJ1-2; 7 bases are shared with TRBD1. This receptor was identified in a human donor who had recovered from COVID-19. The CDR3, as DNA: TGTGCCAGCTTTCGGGACAGCAACTATGGCTACACCTTC. Amino acids: CASFRDSNYGYTF.